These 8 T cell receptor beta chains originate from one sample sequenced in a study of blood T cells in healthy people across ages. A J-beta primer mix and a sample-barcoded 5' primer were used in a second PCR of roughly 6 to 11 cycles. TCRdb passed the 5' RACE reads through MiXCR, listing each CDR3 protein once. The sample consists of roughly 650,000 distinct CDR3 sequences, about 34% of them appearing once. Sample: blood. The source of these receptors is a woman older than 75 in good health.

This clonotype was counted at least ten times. CDR3 region: CASSSGGRSTDTQYF. CDR3 coding DNA: TGTGCCAGCAGCTCAGGGGGCCGAAGCACAGATACGCAGTATTTT. V is TRBV7-3 and J is TRBJ2-3, with 8 bases matching TRBD1. After removal of 4 bases from V and 0 bases from J, the junction contained 3 bases not matched to a gene. The CDR3 consists of 15 residues. Germline V gene lookup returns CDR1 SGHTA and CDR2 FQGTGA.

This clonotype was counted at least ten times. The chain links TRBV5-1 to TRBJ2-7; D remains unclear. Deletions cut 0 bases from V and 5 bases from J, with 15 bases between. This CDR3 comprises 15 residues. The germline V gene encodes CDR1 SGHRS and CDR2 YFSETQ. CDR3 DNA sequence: TGCGCCAGCAGCTTGGTAAGGACCTCGGATGACGAGCAGTACTTC. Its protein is CASSLVRTSDDEQYF.

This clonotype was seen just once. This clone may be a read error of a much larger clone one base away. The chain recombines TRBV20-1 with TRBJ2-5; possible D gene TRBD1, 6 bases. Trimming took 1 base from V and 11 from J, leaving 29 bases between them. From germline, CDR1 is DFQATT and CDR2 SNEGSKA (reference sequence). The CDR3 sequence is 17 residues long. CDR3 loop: CSARGAIQGLASNEQYF. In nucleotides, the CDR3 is TGCAGTGCTAGAGGCGCCATACAGGGATTAGCCTCCAATGAGCAGTACTTC.

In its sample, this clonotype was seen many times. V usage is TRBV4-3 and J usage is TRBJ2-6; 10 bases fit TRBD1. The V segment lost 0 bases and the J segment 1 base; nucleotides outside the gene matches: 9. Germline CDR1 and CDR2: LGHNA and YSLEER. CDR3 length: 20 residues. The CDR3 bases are TGCGCCAGCAGCCAAGACTATGGGGGACAGGGGAGGTCTGGGGCCAACGTCCTGACTTTC. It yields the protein CASSQDYGGQGRSGANVLTF.

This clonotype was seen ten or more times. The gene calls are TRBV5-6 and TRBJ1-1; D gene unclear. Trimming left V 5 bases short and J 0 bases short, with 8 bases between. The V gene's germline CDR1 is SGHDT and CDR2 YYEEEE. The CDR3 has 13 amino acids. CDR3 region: CASSRTVNTEAFF. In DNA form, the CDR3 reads TGTGCCAGCAGTCGGACGGTGAACACTGAAGCTTTCTTT.

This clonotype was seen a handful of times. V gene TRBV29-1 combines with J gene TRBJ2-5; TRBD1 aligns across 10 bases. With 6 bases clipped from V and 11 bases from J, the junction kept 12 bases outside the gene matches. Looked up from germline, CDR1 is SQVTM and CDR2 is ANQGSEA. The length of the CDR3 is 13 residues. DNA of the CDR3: TGCAGCGTCATGACAGGGGGCAGCGATGAGCAGTACTTC. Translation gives CSVMTGGSDEQYF.

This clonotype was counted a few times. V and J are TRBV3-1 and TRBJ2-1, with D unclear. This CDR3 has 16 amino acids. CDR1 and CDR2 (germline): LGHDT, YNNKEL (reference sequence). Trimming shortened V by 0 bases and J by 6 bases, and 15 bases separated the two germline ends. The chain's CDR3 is CASSQEGGMMGNEQFF. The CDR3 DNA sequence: TGTGCCAGCAGCCAAGAAGGCGGCATGATGGGCAATGAGCAGTTCTTC.

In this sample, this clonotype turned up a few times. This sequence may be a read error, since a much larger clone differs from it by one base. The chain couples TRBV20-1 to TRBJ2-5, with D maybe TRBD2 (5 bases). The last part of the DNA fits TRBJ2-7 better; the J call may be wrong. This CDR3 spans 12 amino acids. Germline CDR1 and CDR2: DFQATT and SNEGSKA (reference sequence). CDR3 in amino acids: CRAPGLTYEQYF. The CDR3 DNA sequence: TGCAGGGCTCCCGGACTGACCTACGAGCAGTACTTC.